This T cell receptor beta chain emerged from a study of T-cell reconstitution after alpha-beta-depleted transplantation in children. As it was prepared, the TCRbeta library received unique molecular identifiers. TCRdb recomputed calls from the PCR reads with MiXCR, one row per CDR3 protein. The repertoire holds around 240,000 distinct CDR3 sequences, with over 9.5% as singletons. This clonotype was observed at least ten times. The CDR3 extends over 16 amino acids. The ends were cut back, 5 bases at V and 0 bases at J, with 15 bases in the middle. The sequenced sample was PBMCs from the stem cell graft donor, obtained from the stem cell graft. The origin of this receptor is a human donor who donated a stem cell graft to a child with SCID. The V call is TRBV12-3 or TRBV12-4, the J call TRBJ2-3; perhaps TRBD2 as D (5 bases). DNA for the CDR3: TGTGCCAGCAGTAAGGACTCAGGCGGAAGCACAGATACGCAGTATTTT. Translation: CASSKDSGGSTDTQYF.